This TCR beta chain was captured by sequencing in a study of tumor-infiltrating lymphocytes in localized non-small cell lung cancer. Study outcomes and limitations: Higher tumor T cell infiltration than in uninvolved lung was supported by TCRbeta sequencing. Technical variation could not be separated from intratumor heterogeneity here. Not all patients were TCR sequenced, owing to tissue quantity. No T-cell fraction difference was seen between IM1 and IM2 tumors.

V lost 6 bases and J 7 bases, leaving 10 bases between the germline ends. Germline values: CDR1 LGHNA, CDR2 YSLEER. The CDR3 is 13 amino acids. Points on this clone: Its antigen is undetermined.

Repertoires were generated with immunoSEQ multiplex PCR, while TCRdb's copy carries only in-frame clones and drops some. The sample shows under 35,000 clones, approximately 85% of them seen only once. The TCR was taken from a human donor with non-small cell lung cancer. This chain uses TRBV4-3 with TRBJ1-6, with D possibly TRBD1 on 6 matching bases. The sample consisted of lung tumor tissue. DNA of the CDR3: TGCGCCAGCAGGACAGGCGTCAATTCACCCCTCCACTTT. Residues: CASRTGVNSPLHF.